What follows are 17 T cell receptor beta chains derived from one specimen sequenced in a study of T-cell memory formation after mild COVID-19. TCRdb re-called the 5' RACE reads through MiXCR, storing one row per CDR3 protein. The table records over 350,000 distinct CDR3 sequences, approximately 24% of them present only once. The sample taken for sequencing was PBMCs or a T cell subset sorted from them (not recorded which). The receptors here all came from an adult woman who had mild COVID-19 (a few samples of this study predate the infection). Cell type and time point are not known.

V and J are TRBV24-1 and TRBJ2-7; D is possibly TRBD2 (6 bases). The germline V gene has CDR1 KGHDR and CDR2 SFDVKD. The CDR3 contains 12 residues. Between the trimmed V and J ends, which lost 3 bases and 6 bases, there was a span of 8 bases. CDR3 coding DNA: TGTGCCACCAGTGATCGGGGGACCGAGCAGTACTTC. Translated, it gives CATSDRGTEQYF.

V gene TRBV5-1 combines with J gene TRBJ2-7; 7 bases are a match to TRBD1. Germline-derived CDR1 and CDR2 are SGHRS and YFSETQ. The CDR3 has 13 residues. The ends lost 5 bases at V and 1 base at J; junction bases unmatched: 3. DNA for the CDR3: TGCGCCAGCAGACAGGGGTATTCCTACGAGCAGTACTTC. This encodes CASRQGYSYEQYF.

This clonotype was seen more than once but under ten times. The rearrangement uses TRBV29-1 and TRBJ1-2; 8 bases are shared with TRBD1. V was pared by 6 bases and J by 4 bases, with 10 bases of the junction left unmatched. Per germline, CDR1 SQVTM and CDR2 ANQGSEA. The CDR3 contains 14 residues. The CDR3 protein is CSVAWTGSTYGYTF. The CDR3 bases are TGCAGCGTCGCCTGGACAGGGTCGACCTATGGCTACACCTTC.

This clonotype was counted between two and nine times. V is TRBV6-1 and J is TRBJ1-1; 8 bases are shared with TRBD1. This CDR3 has 14 amino acids. With V trimmed by 8 bases and J by 11 bases, 16 bases remained unmatched. CDR1 MNHNS and CDR2 SASEGT come from the germline V gene. CDR3 amino acids: CASLTRDRPLNAFF. CDR3 nucleotides: TGTGCCAGCCTCACCCGGGACAGGCCACTGAACGCTTTCTTT.

Here the CDR3 DNA reads TGCAGTGCTCGGACTAGCGGGAGGGCCCCCGGGGAGCTGTTTTTT. This encodes CSARTSGRAPGELFF. V gene TRBV20-1 combines with J gene TRBJ2-2, with TRBD2 identical over 15 bases. Trimming at V came to 5 bases and at J to 6 bases, leaving 4 bases not matched to a gene. Germline values: CDR1 DFQATT, CDR2 SNEGSKA (reference sequence). This CDR3 spans 15 amino acids.

The sample holds a few counts of this clonotype. V is TRBV20-1 and J is TRBJ2-7; either TRBD1 or TRBD2 may fit D (5 bases each). Trimming cost V 4 bases and J 2 bases, with 9 bases left between them. CDR1 is DFQATT and CDR2 is SNEGSKA in the germline V gene (reference sequence). The CDR3 spans 12 residues. The CDR3 reads CSAIEGTYEQYF. The CDR3 DNA follows: TGCAGTGCTATCGAGGGGACCTACGAGCAGTACTTC.

This clonotype was observed a few times. This chain connects TRBV12-3 or TRBV12-4 to TRBJ1-6; 11 bases map to TRBD1. This CDR3 spans 16 amino acids. The J segment lost 7 bases and the V segment lost 4 bases, leaving 6 bases of the junction unmatched. The CDR3, as DNA: TGTGCCAGCAGTTACGGACAGGGGGCTAGGAATTCACCCCTCCACTTT. Its translation: CASSYGQGARNSPLHF.

The J gene is TRBJ1-1, the V gene TRBV20-1; D is perhaps TRBD1 (6 bases). Between the trimmed V and J ends, which lost 6 bases and 5 bases, there was a span of 19 bases. The CDR3 is made up of 14 amino acids. Germline-derived CDR1 and CDR2 are DFQATT and SNEGSKA (reference sequence). CDR3 sequence reads: CSAKGTGWATEAFF. The CDR3 DNA follows: TGCAGTGCAAAAGGTACAGGGTGGGCGACTGAAGCTTTCTTT.

This clonotype was seen a handful of times. The V call is TRBV3-1, the J call TRBJ1-2; 9 bases are a match to TRBD1. The trim removed 4 bases at V and 8 bases at J, leaving 11 bases unmatched. This CDR3 has 15 amino acids. Germline V gives CDR1 LGHDT, CDR2 YNNKEL (reference sequence). CDR3: CASSLGTGFREGYTF. The CDR3 DNA follows: TGTGCCAGCAGCCTAGGGACAGGGTTCCGGGAGGGCTACACCTTC.

This clonotype was seen more than once but under ten times. Here the CDR3 reads CASSLSIRTNTGELFF. The CDR3 region has the DNA TGTGCCAGCAGCTTAAGCATACGGACGAACACCGGGGAGCTGTTTTTT. The chain employs TRBV7-8 and TRBJ2-2; D is undetermined. V lost 2 bases, J lost 0 bases, and 10 bases lay in between. CDR1 SGHVS and CDR2 FQNEAQ come from the germline V gene. The CDR3 sequence is 16 residues long.

This clonotype was seen only a few times. This rearrangement joins TRBV7-9 to TRBJ2-2; 7 nucleotides line up with TRBD1. The CDR3 totals 15 residues. Looked up from germline, CDR1 is SEHNR and CDR2 is FQNEAQ (reference sequence). With 5 bases clipped from V and 6 bases from J, the junction kept 9 bases outside the gene matches. The CDR3, as DNA: TGTGCCAGCAGCCGACAGACAGGGACCCCCGGGGAGCTGTTTTTT. Translating it yields CASSRQTGTPGELFF.

This clonotype was detected a few times. The chain links TRBV5-5 to TRBJ2-5; 8 bases are shared with TRBD2. Germline trimming cut 0 bases from V and 2 bases from J; bases unmatched to any gene: 3. The CDR3 length is 15 residues. In germline, CDR1 is SGHKS, CDR2 YYEKEE (reference sequence). CDR3 sequence reads: CASSLGLARQETQYF. Written as DNA, the CDR3 is TGTGCCAGCAGCTTGGGACTAGCGAGACAAGAGACCCAGTACTTC. Complete variable domain (other parts from reference TRBV5-5 and TRBJ2-5): DAGVTQSPTHLIKTRGQQVTLRCSPISGHKSVSWYQQVLGQGPQFIFQYYEKEERGRGNFPDRFSARQFPNYSSELNVNALLLGDSALYLCASSLGLARQETQYFGPGTRLLVL.

The rearrangement uses TRBV5-1 and TRBJ1-5, with 9 bases matching TRBD1. The V segment lost 6 bases and the J segment 0 bases; nucleotides outside the gene matches: 16. The CDR3 extends over 19 amino acids. CDR1 is SGHRS, CDR2 YFSETQ, per germline. The CDR3 nucleotides are TGCGCCAGCACCTTCGAAAGGACAGGGGAATACTATAGCAATCAGCCCCAGCATTTT. Amino acid sequence: CASTFERTGEYYSNQPQHF.

The J gene is TRBJ1-6, the V gene TRBV5-4, with 9 bases fitting TRBD1. Trimming took 3 bases from V and 4 from J; bases not matched to a gene: 5. Germline V gives CDR1 SGHNT, CDR2 YYREEE (reference sequence). CDR3 length: 16 residues. This chain's CDR3 is CASSWGQGPYNSPLHF. In DNA form, the CDR3 reads TGTGCCAGCAGCTGGGGACAGGGTCCGTATAATTCACCCCTCCACTTT.

This chain connects TRBV6-2 or TRBV6-3 to TRBJ1-4; D is ambiguous. Germline values: CDR1 MNHEY, CDR2 SVGEGT. This CDR3 region has 16 residues. The ends were cut back, 5 bases at V and 4 bases at J, with 17 bases in the middle. The CDR3 DNA reads TGTGCCAGCAGTGGGTCGATGTCGGTGGATAATGAAAAACTGTTTTTT. Its translation: CASSGSMSVDNEKLFF.

V is TRBV15 and J is TRBJ1-5; unclear D gene. This CDR3 region has 16 residues. Germline V CDR1 and CDR2: LNHNV, YYDKDF (reference sequence). V lost 4 bases, J lost 4 bases, and 17 bases lay in between. As DNA, the CDR3 is TGTGCCACCAGCAACAGAGCACGGCCCATTAATCAGCCCCAGCATTTT. Amino acids: CATSNRARPINQPQHF.

This clonotype was counted between two and nine times. V is TRBV12-3 or TRBV12-4 and J is TRBJ1-1; D gene unclear. The CDR3 is 12 amino acids. Deletions cut 4 bases from V and 4 bases from J, with 7 bases between. The CDR3 nucleotides read TGTGCCAGCAGTTCTCGAGGCACTGAAGCTTTCTTT. Encoded protein: CASSSRGTEAFF.